Detailed here is one T cell receptor (beta chain). The CDR3 runs to 14 residues. Trimming stripped 3 bases from V and 7 bases from J, with 13 bases between. Germline loops: CDR1 KGHSH, CDR2 LQKENI. The data originate from a study of blood T cell repertoires in COVID-19. About the study: Acute and convalescent COVID-19 specimens originated in the United States, Italy and Spain. T cells, B-cell-depleted T cells, or PBMCs provided the cDNA or gDNA that served as material.

In the study's own analysis: Reference gene primer amplification in the assay estimated nucleated cell counts. Repertoires were generated with immunoSEQ multiplex PCR, while TCRdb's copy carries only in-frame clones and drops some. Clone size and V and J calls were adopted from that table, with D and trimming inferred from the DNA. The sample has about 34,000 clones; 70% to 80% are singletons. Input material: peripheral blood. The V gene is TRBV18, the J gene TRBJ2-1, with a weak D call TRBD1 (6 bases). The sequence was collected from a human donor in a cohort sampled during active COVID-19. CDR3 protein: CASSPQARGNEQFF. CDR3 nucleotides: TGTGCCAGCTCACCCCAAGCCAGGGGTAATGAGCAGTTCTTC.